Presented here are 14 T cell receptor beta chains from one specimen sequenced in a study of shared clonotypes between healthy human individuals. Generated by immunoSEQ multiplex PCR, the TCRdb table keeps only in-frame clones and is missing some. The data contain about 1.5 million clones, 95% to 99% of them singletons. The specimen sequenced was naive CD4+ T cells sorted from blood. Specified subset: CD45RA+ positively selected. The receptors were gathered from a man aged 25 to 40 in good health.

The chain joins TRBV5-8 to TRBJ2-1; D is perhaps TRBD2 (5 bases). The CDR3 covers 17 residues. Germline CDR1 SGHTS, CDR2 YDEGEE. The V end lost 0 bases, the J end lost 0 bases, and 13 bases lay between the germline ends. CDR3 residues: CASSLEASLSSYNEQFF. The CDR3 DNA follows: TGTGCCAGCAGCTTGGAGGCTAGCCTTAGCTCCTACAATGAGCAGTTCTTC.

V gene TRBV28 combines with J gene TRBJ1-1, with a weak D call TRBD1 (5 bases). The germline V and J ends were trimmed by 6 bases and 0 bases, with 14 bases remaining between them. CDR3 size: 15 residues. Germline values: CDR1 MDHEN, CDR2 SYDVKM. In nucleotides, the CDR3 is TGTGCCAGCAGCGCCCACCAGGGCATGAACACTGAAGCTTTCTTT. Translating it yields CASSAHQGMNTEAFF.

This rearrangement joins TRBV7-9 to TRBJ2-1; D is unclear. Trimming took off 5 bases at V and 2 bases at J, with 13 bases between the two ends. Germline CDR1 is SEHNR and CDR2 is FQNEAQ (reference sequence). This CDR3 is built from 15 residues. The CDR3 nucleotides read TGTGCCAGCAGCGAGCGACCGGACCCCTACAATGAGCAGTTCTTC. It yields the protein CASSERPDPYNEQFF. The whole variable domain, filled in from reference TRBV7-9 and TRBJ2-1, reads DTGVSQNPRHKITKRGQNVTFRCDPISEHNRLYWYRQTLGQGPEFLTYFQNEAQLEKSRLLSDRFSAERPKGSFSTLEIQRTEQGDSAMYLCASSERPDPYNEQFFGPGTRLTVL.

V and J are TRBV7-2 and TRBJ2-1, with a weak D call TRBD2 (6 bases). Per the germline V gene, CDR1 is SGHTA and CDR2 is FQGNSA. The V end was cut by 1 base, the J end by 3 bases, with 16 bases between. The CDR3 runs to 17 residues. The CDR3 nucleotides are TGTGCCAGCAGCTTAGGGGGGGTTAAGGTCCACTACAATGAGCAGTTCTTC. This sequence encodes CASSLGGVKVHYNEQFF.

The J gene is TRBJ2-7, the V gene TRBV10-3, with D uncertain. Germline CDR1 is ENHRY and CDR2 is SYGVKD. Between the trimmed V and J ends, which lost 7 bases and 9 bases, there was a span of 19 bases. The CDR3 covers 13 residues. Here the CDR3 DNA reads TGTGCCATCACCGAAGGTGGCCGTTCGACGCAGTACTTC. Its translation is CAITEGGRSTQYF.

CDR3 coding DNA: TGTGCCAGCAGTCGACACGGACAGGGCTCCTACGAGCAGTACTTC. This codes for CASSRHGQGSYEQYF. V and J are TRBV6-5 and TRBJ2-7; 8 bases are a match to TRBD1. CDR3 length: 15 residues. The germline V gene has CDR1 MNHEY and CDR2 SVGAGI. J lost 0 bases, V lost 5 bases, and 6 bases had no gene match.

This clone was picked up one time. The same CDR3 is also encoded by other DNA sequences in this sample. The chain employs TRBV4-3 and TRBJ2-3; D is undetermined. With 0 bases removed from V and 2 bases from J, the gap between germline ends came to 12 bases. The CDR3 extends over 16 amino acids. CDR1 and CDR2 (germline): LGHNA, YSLEER. The DNA of the CDR3 is TGCGCCAGCAGCCAAGAAGGCAGAGGATACACAGATACGCAGTATTTT. It specifies CASSQEGRGYTDTQYF.

V usage is TRBV14 and J usage is TRBJ2-2; tentatively, D is TRBD2 (6 bases). CDR1 and CDR2 (germline): SGHDN, FVKESK. Trimming stripped 1 base from V and 7 bases from J, with 10 bases between. This CDR3 is built from 14 residues. For the CDR3, the DNA is TGTGCCAGCAGCCAAGTCGCGGGGTACGGGGAGCTGTTTTTT. Translating gives CASSQVAGYGELFF.

About this clone: This CDR3 is also generated by other DNA sequences in the sample. V is TRBV2 and J is TRBJ1-5; TRBD1 aligns across 9 bases. The CDR3 loop spans 15 amino acids. From germline, CDR1 is SNHLY and CDR2 FYNNEI. Trimming removed 7 bases from V and 3 bases from J; junction bases left unmatched: 7. The CDR3: CASTRDRASNQPQHF. The CDR3 DNA is TGTGCCAGCACCCGGGACAGGGCTTCCAATCAGCCCCAGCATTTT.

The chain employs TRBV18 and TRBJ2-5, with D perhaps matching TRBD2 (5 bases). Germline values: CDR1 KGHSH, CDR2 LQKENI. The CDR3 totals 15 residues. V lost 3 bases and J 3 bases, leaving 14 bases between the germline ends. The CDR3 nucleotides are TGTGCCAGCTCACCCCCGGGAACCCAAAAAGAGACCCAGTACTTC. Translated, it gives CASSPPGTQKETQYF.

The V and J genes are TRBV29-1 and TRBJ2-5, with 7 bases fitting TRBD1. V lost 4 bases and J lost 6; bases outside the gene matches: 5. The CDR3 runs 12 residues. Germline CDR1 reads SQVTM; CDR2 reads ANQGSEA. DNA for the CDR3: TGCAGCGTTGCACAGGGGATAAAGACCCAGTACTTC. Amino acid sequence: CSVAQGIKTQYF.

CDR3 sequence: CASSSDVYSNQPQHF. The CDR3 nucleotides read TGTGCCAGCAGTTCGGACGTGTATAGCAATCAGCCCCAGCATTTT. The chain has TRBV27 and TRBJ1-5; D ambiguous. Germline V lookup: CDR1 MNHEY, CDR2 SMNVEV (reference sequence). The CDR3 covers 15 residues. V dropped 4 bases and J dropped 0 bases, with 10 bases sitting between them.

The rearrangement joins TRBV29-1 to TRBJ2-3; 7 bases line up with TRBD1. Germline-derived CDR1 and CDR2 are SQVTM and ANQGSEA. Trimming at V came to 7 bases and at J to 2 bases, leaving 9 bases not matched to a gene. The CDR3 spans 14 residues. CDR3 nucleotide sequence: TGCAGCGACAGGGGTAGGACCACCACAGATACGCAGTATTTT. This encodes CSDRGRTTTDTQYF.

In this sample, this clone turned up once. This chain links TRBV18 with TRBJ2-7; 9 positions match TRBD1. V lost 5 bases to trimming and J lost 0 bases; unmatched junction nucleotides: 8. Looked up from germline, CDR1 is KGHSH and CDR2 is LQKENI. This CDR3 has 16 amino acids. CDR3 region: CASSTGTGKFSYEQYF. The CDR3 nucleotides are TGTGCCAGCTCAACCGGGACAGGGAAGTTCTCCTACGAGCAGTACTTC.